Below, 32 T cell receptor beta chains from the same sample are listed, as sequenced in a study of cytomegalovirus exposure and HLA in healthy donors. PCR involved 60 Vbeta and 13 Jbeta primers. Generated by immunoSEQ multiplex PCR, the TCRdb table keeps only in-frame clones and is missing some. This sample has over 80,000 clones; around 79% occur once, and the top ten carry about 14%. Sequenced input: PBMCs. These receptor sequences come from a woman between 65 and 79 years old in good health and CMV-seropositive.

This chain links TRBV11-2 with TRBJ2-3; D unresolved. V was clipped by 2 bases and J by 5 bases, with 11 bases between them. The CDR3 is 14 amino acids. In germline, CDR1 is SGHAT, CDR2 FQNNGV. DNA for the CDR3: TGTGCCAGCAGCTTAAGACAAGGTGGAGATACGCAGTATTTT. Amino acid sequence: CASSLRQGGDTQYF.

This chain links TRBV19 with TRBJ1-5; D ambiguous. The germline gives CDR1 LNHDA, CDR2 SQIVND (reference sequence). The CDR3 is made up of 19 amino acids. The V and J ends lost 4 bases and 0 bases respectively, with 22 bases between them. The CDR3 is CASSTEGGRSIYSNQPQHF. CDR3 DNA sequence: TGTGCCAGTAGTACCGAAGGCGGGCGGAGCATCTATAGCAATCAGCCCCAGCATTTT.

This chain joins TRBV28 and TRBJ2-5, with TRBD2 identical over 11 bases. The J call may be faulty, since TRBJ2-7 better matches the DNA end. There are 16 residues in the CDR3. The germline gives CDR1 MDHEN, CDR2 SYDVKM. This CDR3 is CASSSIAGGPVYEQYF. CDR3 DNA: TGTGCCAGCAGTTCAATAGCGGGAGGGCCGGTTTACGAGCAGTACTTC.

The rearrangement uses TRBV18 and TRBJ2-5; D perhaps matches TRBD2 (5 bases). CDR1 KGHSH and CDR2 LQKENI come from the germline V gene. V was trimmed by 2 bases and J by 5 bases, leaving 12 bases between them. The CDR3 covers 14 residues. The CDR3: CASSPGRERETQYF. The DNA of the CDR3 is TGTGCCAGCTCACCAGGAAGGGAGCGGGAGACCCAGTACTTC. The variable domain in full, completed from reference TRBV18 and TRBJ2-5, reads NAGVMQNPRHLVRRRGQEARLRCSPMKGHSHVYWYRQLPEEGLKFMVYLQKENIIDESGMPKERFSAEFPKEGPSILRIQQVVRGDSAAYFCASSPGRERETQYFGPGTRLLVL.

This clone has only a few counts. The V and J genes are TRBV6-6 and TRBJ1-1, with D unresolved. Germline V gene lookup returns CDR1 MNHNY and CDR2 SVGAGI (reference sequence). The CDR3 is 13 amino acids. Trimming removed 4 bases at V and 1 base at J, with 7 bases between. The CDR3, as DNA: TGTGCCAGCAGTTCGGGGTGGAACACTGAAGCTTTCTTT. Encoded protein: CASSSGWNTEAFF.

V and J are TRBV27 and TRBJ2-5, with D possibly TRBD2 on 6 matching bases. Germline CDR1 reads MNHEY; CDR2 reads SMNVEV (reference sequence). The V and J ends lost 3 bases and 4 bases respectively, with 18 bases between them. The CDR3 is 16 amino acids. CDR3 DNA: TGTGCCAGCAGTTTCACACCGGCGGGGCCAGGAGAGACCCAGTACTTC. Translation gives CASSFTPAGPGETQYF.

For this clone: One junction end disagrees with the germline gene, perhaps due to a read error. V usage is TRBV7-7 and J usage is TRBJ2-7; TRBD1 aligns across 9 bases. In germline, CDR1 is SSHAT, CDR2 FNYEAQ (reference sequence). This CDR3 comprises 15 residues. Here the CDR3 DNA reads TGTGCTAGCAGCCAGCGCCCCGGACAGGGGTACGAGCAGTACTTC. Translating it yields CASSQRPGQGYEQYF.

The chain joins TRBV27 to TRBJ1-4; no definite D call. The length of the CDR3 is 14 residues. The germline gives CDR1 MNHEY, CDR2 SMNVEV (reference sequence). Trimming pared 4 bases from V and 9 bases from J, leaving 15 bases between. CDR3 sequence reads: CASSSSGSLKKLFF. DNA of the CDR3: TGTGCCAGCAGTTCCTCCGGGTCTCTGAAAAAACTGTTTTTT.

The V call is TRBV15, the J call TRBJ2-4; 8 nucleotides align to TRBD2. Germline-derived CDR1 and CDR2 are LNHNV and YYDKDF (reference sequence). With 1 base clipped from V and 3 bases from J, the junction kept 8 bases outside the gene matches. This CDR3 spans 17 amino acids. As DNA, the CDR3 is TGTGCCACCAGCAGAGGGGGGGCGGGAGGTGGCAAAAACATTCAGTACTTC. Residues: CATSRGGAGGGKNIQYF.

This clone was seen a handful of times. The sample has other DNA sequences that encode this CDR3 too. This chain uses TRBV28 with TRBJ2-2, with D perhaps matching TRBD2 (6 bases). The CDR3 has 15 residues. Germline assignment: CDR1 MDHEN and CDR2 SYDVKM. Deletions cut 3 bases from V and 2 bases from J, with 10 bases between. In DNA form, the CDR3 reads TGTGCCAGCAGTTTCCGGGGGACTAACACCGGGGAGCTGTTTTTT. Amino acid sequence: CASSFRGTNTGELFF.

The CDR3 loop is CASSLALWGPAPNDEQFF. In nucleotides, the CDR3 is TGTGCCAGCAGCTTAGCGCTTTGGGGGCCGGCCCCTAATGATGAGCAGTTCTTC. This sequence joins TRBV7-6 and TRBJ2-1; possibly TRBD1 for D (6 bases). CDR3 size: 18 residues. From germline, CDR1 is SGHVS and CDR2 FNYEAQ. V lost 0 bases and J lost 8, with 23 bases in between. Full variable domain (remainder filled in from reference TRBV7-6 and TRBJ2-1): GAGVSQSPRYKVTKRGQDVALRCDPISGHVSLYWYRQALGQGPEFLTYFNYEAQQDKSGLPNDRFSAERPEGSISTLTIQRTEQRDSAMYRCASSLALWGPAPNDEQFFGPGTRLTVL.

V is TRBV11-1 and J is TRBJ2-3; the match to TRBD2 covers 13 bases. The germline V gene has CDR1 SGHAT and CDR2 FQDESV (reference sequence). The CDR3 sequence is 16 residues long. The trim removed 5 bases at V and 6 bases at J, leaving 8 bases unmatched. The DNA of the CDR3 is TGTGCCAGCAGCCCTCGGACTAGCGGGAGAGCTGATACGCAGTATTTT. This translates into CASSPRTSGRADTQYF.

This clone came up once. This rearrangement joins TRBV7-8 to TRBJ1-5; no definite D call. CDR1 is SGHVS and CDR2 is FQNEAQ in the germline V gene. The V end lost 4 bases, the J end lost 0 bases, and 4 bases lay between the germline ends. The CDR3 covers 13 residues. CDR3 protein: CASSSHSNQPQHF. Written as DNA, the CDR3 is TGTGCCAGCAGCTCCCATAGCAATCAGCCCCAGCATTTT.

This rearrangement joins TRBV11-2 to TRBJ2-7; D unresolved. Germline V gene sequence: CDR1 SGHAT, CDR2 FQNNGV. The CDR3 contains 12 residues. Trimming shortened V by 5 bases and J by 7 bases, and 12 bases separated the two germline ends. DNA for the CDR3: TGTGCCAGCAGCCTTACGATCGGGGAGCAGTACTTC. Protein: CASSLTIGEQYF.

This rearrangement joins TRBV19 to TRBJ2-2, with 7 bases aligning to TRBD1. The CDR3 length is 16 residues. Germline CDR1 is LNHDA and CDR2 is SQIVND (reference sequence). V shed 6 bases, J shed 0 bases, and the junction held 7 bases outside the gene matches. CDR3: CASRKPGQPNTGELFF. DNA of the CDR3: TGTGCCAGTAGAAAACCGGGACAGCCGAACACCGGGGAGCTGTTTTTT.

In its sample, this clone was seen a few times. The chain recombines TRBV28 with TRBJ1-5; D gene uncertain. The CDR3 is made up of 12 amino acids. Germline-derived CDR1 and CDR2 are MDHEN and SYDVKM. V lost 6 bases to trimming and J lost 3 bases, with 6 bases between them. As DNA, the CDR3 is TGTGCCAGCAGCCTCCCCAATCAGCCCCAGCATTTT. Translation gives CASSLPNQPQHF. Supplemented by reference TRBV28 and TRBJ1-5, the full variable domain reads DVKVTQSSRYLVKRTGEKVFLECVQDMDHENMFWYRQDPGLGLRLIYFSYDVKMKEKGDIPEGYSVSREKKERFSLILESASTNQTSMYLCASSLPNQPQHFGDGTRLSIL.

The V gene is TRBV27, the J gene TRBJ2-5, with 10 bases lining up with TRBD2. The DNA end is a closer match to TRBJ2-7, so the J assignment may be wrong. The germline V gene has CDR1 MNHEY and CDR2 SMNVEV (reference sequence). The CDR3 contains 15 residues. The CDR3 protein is CASTPRSGGANEQYF. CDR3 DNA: TGTGCCAGCACCCCCCGCAGCGGGGGGGCGAACGAGCAGTACTTC.

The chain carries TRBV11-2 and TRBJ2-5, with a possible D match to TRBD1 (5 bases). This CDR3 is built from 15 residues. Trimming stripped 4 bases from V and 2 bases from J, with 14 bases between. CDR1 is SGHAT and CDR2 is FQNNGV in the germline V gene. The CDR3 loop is CASSSLRGRQETQYF. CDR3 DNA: TGTGCCAGCAGCTCCCTTAGGGGAAGGCAAGAGACCCAGTACTTC.

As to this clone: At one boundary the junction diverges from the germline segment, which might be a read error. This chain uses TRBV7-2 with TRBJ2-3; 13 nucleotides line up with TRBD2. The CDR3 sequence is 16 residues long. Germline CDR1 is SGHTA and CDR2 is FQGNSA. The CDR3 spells CASTLQTSGGAWSQYF. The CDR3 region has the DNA TGTGCCAGCACCTTACAAACTAGCGGGGGGGCGTGGTCTCAGTATTTT.

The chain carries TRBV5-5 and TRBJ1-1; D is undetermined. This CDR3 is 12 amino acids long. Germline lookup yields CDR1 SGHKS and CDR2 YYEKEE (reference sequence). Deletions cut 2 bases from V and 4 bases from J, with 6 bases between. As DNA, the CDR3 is TGTGCCAGCAGCTTATCTGTCACTGAAGCTTTCTTT. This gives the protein CASSLSVTEAFF. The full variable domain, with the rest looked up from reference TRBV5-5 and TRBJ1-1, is DAGVTQSPTHLIKTRGQQVTLRCSPISGHKSVSWYQQVLGQGPQFIFQYYEKEERGRGNFPDRFSARQFPNYSSELNVNALLLGDSALYLCASSLSVTEAFFGQGTRLTVV.

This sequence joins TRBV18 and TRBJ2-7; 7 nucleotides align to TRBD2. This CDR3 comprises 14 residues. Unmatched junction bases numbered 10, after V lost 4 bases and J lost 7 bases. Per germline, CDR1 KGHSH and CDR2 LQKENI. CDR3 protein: CASSLQSGGEEQYF. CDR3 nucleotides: TGTGCCAGCTCACTTCAATCGGGAGGAGAGGAGCAGTACTTC.

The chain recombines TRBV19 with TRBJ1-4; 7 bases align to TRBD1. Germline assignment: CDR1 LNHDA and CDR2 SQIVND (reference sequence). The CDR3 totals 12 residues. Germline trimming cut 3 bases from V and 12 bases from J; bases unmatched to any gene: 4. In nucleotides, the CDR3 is TGTGCCAGTAGTATTCAGGGGGGAGAACTGTTTTTT. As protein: CASSIQGGELFF.

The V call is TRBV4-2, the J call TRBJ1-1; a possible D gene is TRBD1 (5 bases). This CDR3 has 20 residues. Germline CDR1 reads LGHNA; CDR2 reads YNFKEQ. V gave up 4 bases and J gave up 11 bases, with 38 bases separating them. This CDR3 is CASSPQGIPPGGREFVVAFF. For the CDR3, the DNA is TGTGCCAGCAGCCCGCAAGGAATCCCGCCCGGGGGACGTGAGTTTGTTGTGGCTTTCTTT.

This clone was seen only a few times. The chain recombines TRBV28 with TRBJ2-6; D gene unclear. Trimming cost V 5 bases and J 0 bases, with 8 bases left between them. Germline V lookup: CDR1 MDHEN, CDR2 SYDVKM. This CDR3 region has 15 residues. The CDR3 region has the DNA TGTGCCAGCAGTCCACACAGCTCTGGGGCCAACGTCCTGACTTTC. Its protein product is CASSPHSSGANVLTF.

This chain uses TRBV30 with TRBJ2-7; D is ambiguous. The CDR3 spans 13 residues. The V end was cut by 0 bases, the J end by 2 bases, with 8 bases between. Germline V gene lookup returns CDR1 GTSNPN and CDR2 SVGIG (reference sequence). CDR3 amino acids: CAWSVQPTYEQYF. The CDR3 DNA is TGTGCCTGGAGTGTACAGCCTACCTACGAGCAGTACTTC. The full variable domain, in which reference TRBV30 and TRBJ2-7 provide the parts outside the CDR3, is SQTIHQWPATLVQPVGSPLSLECTVEGTSNPNLYWYRQAAGRGLQLLFYSVGIGQISSEVPQNLSASRPQDRQFILSSKKLLLSDSGFYLCAWSVQPTYEQYFGPGTRLTVT.

This chain's CDR3 is CASSPPGVGGTDTQYF. In DNA form, the CDR3 reads TGTGCCAGCTCACCACCGGGAGTTGGGGGCACAGATACGCAGTATTTT. V is TRBV18 and J is TRBJ2-3; D is perhaps TRBD2 (5 bases). The CDR3 length is 16 residues. Germline assignment: CDR1 KGHSH and CDR2 LQKENI. The V and J ends lost 0 bases and 1 base respectively, with 11 bases between them. The full variable domain, with the rest looked up from reference TRBV18 and TRBJ2-3, is NAGVMQNPRHLVRRRGQEARLRCSPMKGHSHVYWYRQLPEEGLKFMVYLQKENIIDESGMPKERFSAEFPKEGPSILRIQQVVRGDSAAYFCASSPPGVGGTDTQYFGPGTRLTVL.

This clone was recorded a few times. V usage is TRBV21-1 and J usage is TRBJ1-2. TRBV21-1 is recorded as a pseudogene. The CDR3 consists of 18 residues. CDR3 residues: CASSKEVRGGRCYYGYTF. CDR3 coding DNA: TGTGCCAGCAGCAAAGAGGTTAGGGGGGGGAGGTGTTACTATGGCTACACCTTC.

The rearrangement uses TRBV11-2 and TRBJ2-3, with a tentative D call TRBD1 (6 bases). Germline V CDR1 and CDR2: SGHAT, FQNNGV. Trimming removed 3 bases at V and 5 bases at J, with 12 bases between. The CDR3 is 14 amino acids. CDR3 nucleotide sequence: TGTGCCAGCAGCTTTTTAACAGGGAGAGATACGCAGTATTTT. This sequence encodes CASSFLTGRDTQYF. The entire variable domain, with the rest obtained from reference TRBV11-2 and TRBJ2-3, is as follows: EAGVAQSPRYKIIEKRQSVAFWCNPISGHATLYWYQQILGQGPKLLIQFQNNGVVDDSQLPKDRFSAERLKGVDSTLKIQPAKLEDSAVYLCASSFLTGRDTQYFGPGTRLTVL.

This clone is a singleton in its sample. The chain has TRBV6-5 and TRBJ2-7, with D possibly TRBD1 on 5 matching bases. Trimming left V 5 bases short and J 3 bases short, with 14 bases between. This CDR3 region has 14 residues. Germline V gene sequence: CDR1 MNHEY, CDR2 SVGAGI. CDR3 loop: CASSPYSQGYEQYF. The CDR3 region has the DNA TGTGCCAGCAGTCCTTATAGTCAGGGCTACGAGCAGTACTTC.

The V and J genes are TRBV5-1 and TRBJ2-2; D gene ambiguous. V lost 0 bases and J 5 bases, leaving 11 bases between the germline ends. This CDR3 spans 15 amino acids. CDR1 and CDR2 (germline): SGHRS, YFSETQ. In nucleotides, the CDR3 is TGCGCCAGCAGCTTGGAACTCCCGAGGACCGGGGAGCTGTTTTTT. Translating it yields CASSLELPRTGELFF.

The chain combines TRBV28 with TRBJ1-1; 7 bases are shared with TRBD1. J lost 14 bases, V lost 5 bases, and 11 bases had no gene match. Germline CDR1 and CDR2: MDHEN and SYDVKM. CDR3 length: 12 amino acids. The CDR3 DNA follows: TGTGCCAGCAGTCCCCACCCCAGGGGGTCCTTCTTT. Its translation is CASSPHPRGSFF.

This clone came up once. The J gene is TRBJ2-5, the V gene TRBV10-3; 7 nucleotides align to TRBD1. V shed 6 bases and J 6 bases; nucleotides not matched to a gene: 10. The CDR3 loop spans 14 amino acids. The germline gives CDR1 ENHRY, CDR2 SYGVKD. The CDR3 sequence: CAIRRETGTKTQYF. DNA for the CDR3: TGTGCCATCAGGAGGGAGACAGGGACGAAGACCCAGTACTTC.